Shown below are 16 T cell receptor beta chains from a single sample sequenced in a study of shared clonotypes between healthy human individuals. TCRdb's copy holds only in-frame clones and misses some; the assay was immunoSEQ multiplex PCR. The table lists 2 million to 3 million clones, over 85% of them singletons. The sample consisted of naive CD4+ T cells from PBMCs. Subset denoted: CD45RA+ positively selected. All receptors come from a man aged 18 to 30 in good health. Some clones in this sample may be carry-over from other donors' samples.

This rearrangement joins TRBV7-3 to TRBJ2-7, with D possibly matching TRBD1 (6 bases). This CDR3 region has 15 residues. V shed 5 bases and J shed 7 bases, with 21 bases lying between them. CDR1 SGHTA and CDR2 FQGTGA come from the germline V gene. This chain's CDR3 is CASSQGPNPSGEQYF. The CDR3 nucleotides are TGTGCCAGCAGCCAGGGGCCTAATCCCTCGGGGGAGCAGTACTTC.

The chain combines TRBV28 with TRBJ2-2; 10 bases line up with TRBD2. The CDR3 spans 16 residues. The V gene's germline CDR1 is MDHEN and CDR2 SYDVKM. The V segment lost 6 bases and the J segment 4 bases; nucleotides outside the gene matches: 8. DNA of the CDR3: TGTGCCAGCAGCCGGACTAGCGGAGCCCGCACCGGGGAGCTGTTTTTT. Its protein is CASSRTSGARTGELFF. Full variable domain (outside the CDR3, taken from reference TRBV28 and TRBJ2-2): DVKVTQSSRYLVKRTGEKVFLECVQDMDHENMFWYRQDPGLGLRLIYFSYDVKMKEKGDIPEGYSVSREKKERFSLILESASTNQTSMYLCASSRTSGARTGELFFGEGSRLTVL.

V is TRBV9 and J is TRBJ1-4; 9 nucleotides align to TRBD1. In germline, CDR1 is SGDLS, CDR2 YYNGEE. CDR3 size: 16 residues. V lost 4 bases and J lost 7; bases outside the gene matches: 11. The chain's CDR3 is CASSPRRDRDPEKLFF. The CDR3 coding sequence is TGTGCCAGCAGCCCCCGCCGGGACAGGGATCCTGAAAAACTGTTTTTT.

The CDR3 nucleotides read TGTGCCACCAGCAGCTTCAAGTCCAGCTTTTCCTACGAGCAGTACTTC. This codes for CATSSFKSSFSYEQYF. This chain uses TRBV15 with TRBJ2-7; no firm D call. Trimming removed 3 bases from V and 1 base from J, with 16 bases in between. Germline CDR1 is LNHNV and CDR2 is YYDKDF (reference sequence). The CDR3 runs to 16 residues.

The chain employs TRBV7-9 and TRBJ1-4; TRBD1 matches at 7 bases. The CDR3 extends over 17 amino acids. The germline CDR1 and CDR2 sequences are SEHNR and FQNEAQ (reference sequence). V lost 3 bases, J lost 0 bases, and 7 bases stayed unmatched. This CDR3 reads CASSFSLTGATNEKLFF. The CDR3 DNA reads as TGTGCCAGCAGCTTCAGCCTAACAGGGGCAACTAATGAAAAACTGTTTTTT.

V gene TRBV7-9 combines with J gene TRBJ1-4; 9 bases are shared with TRBD1. CDR3 length: 15 residues. Germline V gene sequence: CDR1 SEHNR, CDR2 FQNEAQ (reference sequence). With 5 bases clipped from V and 5 bases from J, the junction kept 6 bases outside the gene matches. CDR3 DNA sequence: TGTGCCAGCAGCGTAGGGGGACAGGGAAATGAAAAACTGTTTTTT. It translates to CASSVGGQGNEKLFF.

The chain carries TRBV9 and TRBJ2-6; 12 bases agree with TRBD2. The J segment lost 0 bases and the V segment lost 1 base, leaving 11 bases of the junction unmatched. This CDR3 region has 21 residues. The germline gives CDR1 SGDLS, CDR2 YYNGEE. The CDR3 region has the DNA TGTGCCAGCAGCGTATATGCGACTAGCGGGAGCCTACCCTCTGGGGCCAACGTCCTGACTTTC. Protein: CASSVYATSGSLPSGANVLTF.

The chain employs TRBV6-5 and TRBJ2-7; possibly TRBD2 for D (6 bases). Germline lookup yields CDR1 MNHEY and CDR2 SVGAGI. The CDR3 has 13 amino acids. The ends were cut back, 0 bases at V and 9 bases at J, with 12 bases in the middle. In DNA form, the CDR3 reads TGTGCCAGCAGTTACTCGGAGGGTTCAGTGCAGTACTTC. Translation gives CASSYSEGSVQYF.

The chain links TRBV5-1 to TRBJ2-1; D possibly uses TRBD1 or TRBD2 (5 bases each). The ends were cut back, 3 bases at V and 6 bases at J, with 16 bases in the middle. The length of the CDR3 is 15 residues. Per germline, CDR1 SGHRS and CDR2 YFSETQ. The CDR3 DNA reads as TGCGCCAGCAGCTCCGGGGCAGGGTTACCCAATGAGCAGTTCTTC. Translation gives CASSSGAGLPNEQFF.

The chain employs TRBV28 and TRBJ1-1, with TRBD1 matching over 7 bases. Germline V gene lookup returns CDR1 MDHEN and CDR2 SYDVKM. The CDR3 contains 18 residues. After removal of 3 bases from V and 0 bases from J, the junction contained 13 bases not matched to a gene. The CDR3 sequence: CASSFYVDRAILNTEAFF. CDR3 in DNA: TGTGCCAGCAGTTTCTATGTCGACAGGGCTATTTTGAACACTGAAGCTTTCTTT.

The chain combines TRBV27 with TRBJ2-4; the D gene is possibly TRBD1 (5 bases). Germline lookup yields CDR1 MNHEY and CDR2 SMNVEV (reference sequence). This CDR3 region has 14 residues. Trimming removed 0 bases from V and 4 bases from J, with 7 bases in between. DNA for the CDR3: TGTGCCAGCAGTTTATCTGCAGGGAAAAACATTCAGTACTTC. Its protein product is CASSLSAGKNIQYF.

The rearrangement uses TRBV18 and TRBJ1-1; a weak D match, TRBD1 (5 bases). The V and J ends lost 3 bases and 2 bases respectively, with 10 bases between them. From germline, CDR1 is KGHSH and CDR2 LQKENI. This CDR3 has 14 amino acids. The CDR3 protein is CASSPGHRNTEAFF. The CDR3 bases are TGTGCCAGCTCACCTGGACACAGAAACACTGAAGCTTTCTTT.

Worth noting for this clone: The same CDR3 is also encoded by other DNA sequences in this sample. V usage is TRBV5-1 and J usage is TRBJ1-2; D gene uncertain. Germline V gene sequence: CDR1 SGHRS, CDR2 YFSETQ. V lost 4 bases and J lost 8, with 21 bases in between. The CDR3 length is 15 residues. The CDR3 DNA is TGCGCCAGCAGCCCCTGGACGGGGAGGGAAGAAGGCTACACCTTC. It encodes CASSPWTGREEGYTF.

The V call is TRBV7-3, the J call TRBJ2-1; the match to TRBD2 covers 8 bases. In germline, CDR1 is SGHTA, CDR2 FQGTGA. The junction had 7 bases not matched to a gene; V was cut back by 4 bases and J by 8 bases. The CDR3 consists of 14 residues. The DNA of the CDR3 is TGTGCCAGCAGCTCCGAGGGGACTAGTTATGAGCAGTTCTTC. Encoded protein: CASSSEGTSYEQFF.

V is TRBV5-4 and J is TRBJ2-1; tentative D call: TRBD2 (5 bases). Trimming removed 2 bases at V and 0 bases at J, with 9 bases between. This CDR3 is built from 15 residues. The germline gives CDR1 SGHNT, CDR2 YYREEE (reference sequence). The CDR3 loop is CASSLMGSSYNEQFF. The CDR3 DNA reads as TGTGCCAGCAGCTTAATGGGGAGCTCCTACAATGAGCAGTTCTTC.

This clone was detected only once. This chain links TRBV5-1 with TRBJ1-3; 9 nucleotides agree with TRBD1. The J segment lost 8 bases and the V segment lost 3 bases, leaving 9 bases of the junction unmatched. The germline CDR1 and CDR2 sequences are SGHRS and YFSETQ. The CDR3 runs to 15 residues. In DNA, the CDR3 is TGCGCCAGCAGCTATGTACAGGGGGCGCAGGACACCATATATTTT. This sequence encodes CASSYVQGAQDTIYF. Supplemented by reference TRBV5-1 and TRBJ1-3, the full variable domain reads KAGVTQTPRYLIKTRGQQVTLSCSPISGHRSVSWYQQTPGQGLQFLFEYFSETQRNKGNFPGRFSGRQFSNSRSEMNVSTLELGDSALYLCASSYVQGAQDTIYFGEGSWLTVV.